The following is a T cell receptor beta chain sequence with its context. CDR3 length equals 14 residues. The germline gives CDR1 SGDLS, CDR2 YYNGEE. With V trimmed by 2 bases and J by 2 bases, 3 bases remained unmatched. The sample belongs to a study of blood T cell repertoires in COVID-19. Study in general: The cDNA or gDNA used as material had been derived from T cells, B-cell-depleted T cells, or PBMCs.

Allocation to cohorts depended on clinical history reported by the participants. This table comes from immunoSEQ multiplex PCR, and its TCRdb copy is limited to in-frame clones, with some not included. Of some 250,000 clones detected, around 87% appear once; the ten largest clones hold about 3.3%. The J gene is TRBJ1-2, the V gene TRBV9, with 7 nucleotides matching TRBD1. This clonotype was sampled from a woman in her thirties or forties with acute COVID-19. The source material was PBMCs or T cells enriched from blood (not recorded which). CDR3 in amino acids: CASSVRGQNYGYTF. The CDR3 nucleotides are TGTGCCAGCAGCGTTAGGGGGCAGAACTATGGCTACACCTTC.